This TCR beta chain was retrieved from a study of T cells in Graves' hyperthyroidism and ophthalmopathy. The investigators amplified TCR beta CDR3 regions from RNA transcripts. A first-round RT-PCR of the TCR CDR3 used the HTBI primer set. Via MiXCR, TCRdb re-called the multiplex PCR reads, giving one row per CDR3 protein. Altogether 500,000 to 750,000 distinct CDR3 sequences are present, 12% to 15% being singletons, with the ten largest covering around 7%. The length of the CDR3 is 17 residues. Germline CDR1 SGHVS, CDR2 FNYEAQ. The germline V and J ends were trimmed by 5 bases and 0 bases, with 18 bases remaining between them. In its sample, this clonotype was seen many times.

The material sequenced was blood. The origin of this receptor is a woman under 30 with Graves' ophthalmopathy. V and J are TRBV7-6 and TRBJ2-3, with TRBD2 as a possible D gene (6 bases). This CDR3 is CASSPHALAGSTDTQYF. The CDR3 DNA reads TGTGCCAGCAGCCCCCACGCTCTGGCGGGAAGCACAGATACGCAGTATTTT.